The T cell receptor beta chain described here comes from a study of blood T cell repertoires in COVID-19. Study-level information: Collection of acute and convalescent COVID-19 samples took place in the United States, Italy and Spain. The cDNA or gDNA used as material had been derived from T cells, B-cell-depleted T cells, or PBMCs.

Per the original methods: Nucleated cell number was recorded as an estimate derived from reference gene primer amplification. The data were produced by immunoSEQ multiplex PCR, yet TCRdb's version contains in-frame clones alone and is incomplete. V, J and clone size derive from that table, while D and trimming were established from the DNA sequence. Seen here are roughly 160,000 clones, 82% observed once, and the top ten hold about 10%. The CDR3 has 14 amino acids. Trimming at V came to 4 bases and at J to 7 bases, leaving 8 bases not matched to a gene. The germline CDR1 and CDR2 sequences are SGHRS and YFSETQ.

V is TRBV5-1 and J is TRBJ1-2, with 9 positions matching TRBD1. The source material was peripheral blood. This clonotype was sampled from a woman of 80 years or more with active or convalescent COVID-19. CDR3 nucleotides: TGCGCCAGCAGCCGTAAGGGACAGGGAGGTGGCTACACCTTC. Protein product: CASSRKGQGGGYTF.